Listed here are 24 T cell receptor beta chains from one sample, sequenced in a study of T cells after yellow fever vaccination. TCRdb passed the 5' RACE reads through MiXCR, listing each CDR3 protein once. Of 160,000 or so distinct CDR3 sequences listed, around 7.2% were seen once; the top ten hold approximately 2.4%. The sequenced sample was CD4+ T cells sorted from PBMCs, obtained 5 days after the first yellow fever vaccination. The source of these receptors is a man younger than 35 who received the YFV17D yellow fever vaccine.

In its sample, this clonotype was seen once. The chain is built from TRBV6-1 and TRBJ2-1, with TRBD2 matching 12 bases. The CDR3 spans 15 residues. The V gene's germline CDR1 is MNHNS and CDR2 SASEGT. V trimming: 5 bases; J trimming: 7 bases; junction bases outside the gene matches: 6. CDR3 DNA: TGTGCCAGCAGTCTAGCTACTAGCGGGGGGAATGAGCAGTTCTTC. This codes for CASSLATSGGNEQFF.

This clonotype was seen only a few times. The rearrangement joins TRBV5-1 to TRBJ2-1; D is ambiguous. Germline CDR1 reads SGHRS; CDR2 reads YFSETQ. The CDR3 has 12 residues. V was shortened by 0 bases and J by 9 bases, with 7 bases between the two germline ends. Written as DNA, the CDR3 is TGCGCCAGCAGCTTGGATGGGGTTGAGCAGTTCTTC. Its translation: CASSLDGVEQFF.

This clonotype was seen repeatedly, ten times or more. The chain uses TRBV29-1 and TRBJ2-5; 8 bases match TRBD1. Germline V CDR1 and CDR2: SQVTM, ANQGSEA. The CDR3 has 16 amino acids. V gave up 2 bases and J gave up 5 bases; unmatched junction bases: 13. CDR3 nucleotides: TGCAGCGTTGAAATTGAGACCGGGACAGGCGCCGAGACCCAGTACTTC. Protein: CSVEIETGTGAETQYF.

The chain has TRBV6-1 and TRBJ1-2, with D possibly being TRBD1 (5 bases). V lost 3 bases to trimming and J lost 6 bases, with 17 bases between them. The CDR3 loop spans 15 amino acids. The germline CDR1 and CDR2 sequences are MNHNS and SASEGT. In DNA, the CDR3 is TGTGCCAGCAGTGAGCAGGGAATCAGTTTCGATGGCTACACCTTC. This encodes CASSEQGISFDGYTF.

This clonotype showed up many times. The rearrangement joins TRBV7-2 to TRBJ1-1; D not resolved. The CDR3 sequence is 14 residues long. Trimming cost V 6 bases and J 1 base, with 12 bases left between them. Germline V CDR1 and CDR2: SGHTA, FQGNSA. CDR3 sequence (DNA): TGTGCCAGCAGAACACGCGAAACGAACACTGAAGCTTTCTTT. Translating gives CASRTRETNTEAFF.

In this sample, this clonotype turned up a few times. The chain uses TRBV7-2 and TRBJ1-1, with D possibly TRBD1 on 5 matching bases. The germline gives CDR1 SGHTA, CDR2 FQGNSA. The CDR3 consists of 12 residues. Trimming removed 5 bases from V and 6 bases from J, with 10 bases in between. Written as DNA, the CDR3 is TGTGCCAGCAGCCTTGACAGCTCTGAAGCTTTCTTT. The encoded protein is CASSLDSSEAFF.

In its sample, this clonotype was seen a few times. This chain connects TRBV19 to TRBJ1-6; D may be TRBD1 (5 bases). CDR3 length: 15 residues. The V gene's germline CDR1 is LNHDA and CDR2 SQIVND (reference sequence). The germline V and J ends were trimmed by 5 bases and 9 bases, with 17 bases remaining between them. The CDR3 region is CASSFQGTRSSPLHF. The CDR3 nucleotides are TGTGCCAGTAGTTTTCAGGGAACCCGGAGTTCACCCCTCCACTTT.

This clonotype was detected only a few times. J is TRBJ1-2 and V is TRBV3-1; D uncertain. Per germline, CDR1 LGHDT and CDR2 YNNKEL (reference sequence). Trimming shortened V by 5 bases and J by 4 bases, and 14 bases separated the two germline ends. This CDR3 has 14 amino acids. CDR3 in amino acids: CASSWNDGSYGYTF. The CDR3 DNA follows: TGTGCCAGCAGCTGGAATGACGGATCCTATGGCTACACCTTC.

This clonotype was observed many times. The V and J genes are TRBV27 and TRBJ2-2, with D possibly TRBD1 on 5 matching bases. CDR1 is MNHEY, CDR2 SMNVEV, per germline (reference sequence). V was trimmed by 3 bases and J by 4 bases, leaving 12 bases between them. This CDR3 has 15 amino acids. The CDR3 coding sequence is TGTGCCAGCAGTTTTAATGGGGCCGGCACCGGGGAGCTGTTTTTT. It is translated as CASSFNGAGTGELFF.

The rearrangement links TRBV5-1 to TRBJ2-5, with TRBD1 matching over 9 bases. Germline assignment: CDR1 SGHRS and CDR2 YFSETQ. This CDR3 is 15 amino acids long. The V gene end was trimmed by 4 bases and the J gene end by 4 bases; junction bases not matched to a gene: 8. This CDR3 reads CASSTGTGRIETQYF. CDR3 DNA: TGCGCCAGCAGCACCGGGACAGGGAGGATAGAGACCCAGTACTTC. Full variable domain (missing parts from reference TRBV5-1 and TRBJ2-5): KAGVTQTPRYLIKTRGQQVTLSCSPISGHRSVSWYQQTPGQGLQFLFEYFSETQRNKGNFPGRFSGRQFSNSRSEMNVSTLELGDSALYLCASSTGTGRIETQYFGPGTRLLVL.

This clonotype was observed many times. This chain uses TRBV9 with TRBJ2-1; the D is unclear. CDR1 is SGDLS, CDR2 YYNGEE, per germline. The CDR3 is 13 amino acids. Trimming pared 0 bases from V and 8 bases from J, leaving 9 bases between. CDR3 sequence: CASSVVGVDEQFF. CDR3 sequence (DNA): TGTGCCAGCAGCGTAGTTGGAGTCGATGAGCAGTTCTTC.

J is TRBJ1-2 and V is TRBV3-1; D might be TRBD1 (6 bases). The CDR3 spans 15 residues. Germline V gene lookup returns CDR1 LGHDT and CDR2 YNNKEL (reference sequence). Trimming took off 3 bases at V and 5 bases at J, with 16 bases between the two ends. The CDR3 DNA sequence: TGTGCCAGCAGCCATTGGACAGTTCCCGGGTATGGCTACACCTTC. The encoded protein is CASSHWTVPGYGYTF.

Ten or more counts support this clonotype. The chain employs TRBV5-6 and TRBJ2-7; D is possibly TRBD1 (6 bases). The V end lost 1 base, the J end lost 2 bases, and 7 bases lay between the germline ends. The CDR3 totals 13 residues. Germline V gives CDR1 SGHDT, CDR2 YYEEEE. In DNA, the CDR3 is TGTGCCAGCAGCTTGAGGGGGACCTACGAGCAGTACGTC. Translation gives CASSLRGTYEQYV.

This clonotype was found a few times. The rearrangement joins TRBV4-3 to TRBJ2-3; D possibly corresponds to TRBD1 (5 bases). Germline values: CDR1 LGHNA, CDR2 YSLEER. Deletions cut 0 bases from V and 9 bases from J, with 10 bases between. CDR3 size: 13 residues. In DNA, the CDR3 is TGCGCCAGCAGCCAAGAATCTAAGGGGACGCAGTATTTT. It specifies CASSQESKGTQYF.

The sample holds many counts of this clonotype. V gene TRBV5-1 combines with J gene TRBJ1-4, with D possibly being TRBD1 (5 bases). The CDR3 has 14 amino acids. V was pared by 1 base and J by 3 bases, with 7 bases between. Germline V gene lookup returns CDR1 SGHRS and CDR2 YFSETQ. The CDR3 spells CASSLWDPNEKLFF. Written as DNA, the CDR3 is TGCGCCAGCAGCTTGTGGGACCCTAATGAAAAACTGTTTTTT.

This clonotype was recorded at least ten times. The genes are TRBV5-5 and TRBJ1-4; 8 nucleotides line up with TRBD1. Germline V gene lookup returns CDR1 SGHKS and CDR2 YYEKEE (reference sequence). This CDR3 has 17 amino acids. V lost 0 bases, J lost 4 bases, and 8 bases stayed unmatched. In nucleotides, the CDR3 is TGTGCCAGCAGCTTGGCCGTTACAGGGGGACGTAATGAAAAACTGTTTTTT. It translates to CASSLAVTGGRNEKLFF. Supplemented by reference TRBV5-5 and TRBJ1-4, the full variable domain reads DAGVTQSPTHLIKTRGQQVTLRCSPISGHKSVSWYQQVLGQGPQFIFQYYEKEERGRGNFPDRFSARQFPNYSSELNVNALLLGDSALYLCASSLAVTGGRNEKLFFGSGTQLSVL.

This clonotype was recorded at least ten times. The chain has TRBV7-3 and TRBJ2-1; weak D call: TRBD2 (7 bases). V lost 4 bases and J lost 5, with 15 bases in between. CDR1 SGHTA and CDR2 FQGTGA come from the germline V gene. CDR3 size: 15 residues. CDR3 amino acids: CASSSRGTTDNEQFF. The CDR3 nucleotides are TGTGCCAGCAGCTCTAGGGGGACTACAGACAATGAGCAGTTCTTC.

This chain joins TRBV9 and TRBJ2-1, with 8 nucleotides matching TRBD2. The CDR3 has 15 residues. From germline, CDR1 is SGDLS and CDR2 YYNGEE. V was clipped by 4 bases and J by 7 bases; unmatched bases: 10. DNA for the CDR3: TGTGCCAGCAGCACAATGGGAGCGGGGGCGAATGAGCAGTTCTTC. Translation gives CASSTMGAGANEQFF.

This chain joins TRBV11-2 and TRBJ2-7; 8 nucleotides line up with TRBD1. The germline V gene has CDR1 SGHAT and CDR2 FQNNGV. This CDR3 has 15 residues. V shed 3 bases and J 1 base; nucleotides not matched to a gene: 5. The CDR3 loop reads CASSFQDRVSYEQYF. The CDR3 coding sequence is TGTGCCAGCAGCTTCCAGGACAGGGTGTCCTACGAGCAGTACTTC. Looking up the rest from reference TRBV11-2 and TRBJ2-7 gives the full variable domain: EAGVAQSPRYKIIEKRQSVAFWCNPISGHATLYWYQQILGQGPKLLIQFQNNGVVDDSQLPKDRFSAERLKGVDSTLKIQPAKLEDSAVYLCASSFQDRVSYEQYFGPGTRLTVT.

This clonotype showed up just once. A much larger clone is a single base away; this may be a read error. The chain couples TRBV4-3 to TRBJ2-3; a possible D gene is TRBD2 (5 bases). CDR1 and CDR2 from the germline V gene are LGHNA and YSLEER. The CDR3 contains 16 residues. CDR3 DNA: TGCGCCGGCAGCCAAGACCGGGGTGGTAACACAGATACGCAGTATTTT. Translated, it gives CAGSQDRGGNTDTQYF.

The chain combines TRBV10-3 with TRBJ1-1; D may be TRBD1 (5 bases). Germline lookup yields CDR1 ENHRY and CDR2 SYGVKD. CDR3 length: 16 amino acids. Trimming pared 10 bases from V and 2 bases from J, leaving 23 bases between. CDR3 protein: CASKLGRGINNTEAFF. DNA for the CDR3: TGTGCCAGCAAATTGGGACGGGGGATCAATAACACTGAAGCTTTCTTT.

The chain recombines TRBV7-6 with TRBJ1-1; weak D call: TRBD1 (6 bases). The length of the CDR3 is 17 residues. From germline, CDR1 is SGHVS and CDR2 FNYEAQ. With 4 bases removed from V and 1 base from J, the gap between germline ends came to 19 bases. CDR3 coding DNA: TGTGCCAGCAGCTCAAACCTGGGACACCCTGCGAACACTGAAGCTTTCTTT. This encodes CASSSNLGHPANTEAFF.

The sample holds many counts of this clonotype. The rearrangement links TRBV2 to TRBJ2-1; tentatively, D is TRBD2 (7 bases). CDR1 and CDR2 (germline): SNHLY, FYNNEI. V was cut by 6 bases and J by 8 bases, with 11 bases left in between. CDR3 length equals 12 residues. The CDR3, as DNA: TGTGCCAGCAGGAGGGGGGGGGATGAGCAGTTCTTC. Its translation is CASRRGGDEQFF.

This clonotype was counted ten times or more. The CDR3 sequence is CASSYSQLKETQYF. CDR3 in DNA: TGTGCCAGCAGTTACTCCCAGCTGAAAGAGACCCAGTACTTC. The chain links TRBV6-5 to TRBJ2-5; D gene unclear. V was clipped by 0 bases and J by 3 bases, with 8 bases between them. This CDR3 spans 14 amino acids. CDR1 and CDR2 from the germline V gene are MNHEY and SVGAGI.